This is a list of T cell receptor beta chains from one sample in a study of cytomegalovirus exposure and HLA in healthy donors. The repertoire was sequenced with immunoSEQ multiplex PCR; TCRdb's copy has only in-frame clones and lacks some. Among around 260,000 clones, about 90% were seen once, and the ten largest hold approximately 3%. Sequenced input: PBMCs. Receptor source: a woman aged 25 to 45 in good health and CMV-seronegative. Each CDR3 is given with its conserved first and last residue. The D gene is left open where the match is weak. The size entry is marked missing in some rows and otherwise reads once, few, many or a size class.

D gene	J gene	clone size	V gene	CDR3 DNA	CDR3 protein
TRBD2	TRBJ2-3	-	TRBV6-5	TGTGCCAGCAGTTACTCTAGCGGGAGATTTGATACGCAGTATTTT	CASSYSSGRFDTQYF
TRBD1	TRBJ2-6	-	TRBV11-3	TGTGCCAGCAGCGCCCGACAGGGGGCATCTGGGTCTGGGGCCAACGTCCTGACTTTC	CASSARQGASGSGANVLTF
-	TRBJ2-2	-	TRBV5-1	TGCGCCAGCAGCTTTGGGGGGAACACCGGGGAGCTGTTTTTT	CASSFGGNTGELFF
-	TRBJ2-1	-	TRBV29-1	-	CSVGRGTSEVRRKFF
TRBD1	TRBJ1-2	-	TRBV29-1	TGCAGCGCCGAGACAGGGGGCGAGTATGGCTACACCTTC	CSAETGGEYGYTF
-	TRBJ1-1	-	TRBV5-4	TGTGCCACCGTTGCTGAAGCTTTCTTT	CATVAEAFF
TRBD2	TRBJ2-5	-	TRBV7-8	TGTGCCAGCAGCTTAGTTGTGACTAGCGGGAGGGGGGAGACCCAGTACTTC	CASSLVVTSGRGETQYF
-	TRBJ1-2	-	TRBV5-5	TGTGCCAGCAGCTTCGGTATTTCGAATAACTATGGCTACACCTTC	CASSFGISNNYGYTF
TRBD2	TRBJ2-1	once	TRBV29-1	TGCAGCGTTGATTGGTTGGGGGGGGATGAGCAGTTCTTC	CSVDWLGGDEQFF
-	TRBJ1-2	-	TRBV19	TGTGCCAGTAACCGAGGACAGAACTATGGCTACACCTTC	CASNRGQNYGYTF
-	TRBJ2-5	-	TRBV28	TGTGCCAGCAACCAGGGGGGATTCCAAGAGACCCAGTACTTC	CASNQGGFQETQYF
-	TRBJ2-7	-	TRBV5-4	TGTGCCAGCATAAACCAGGAGTCCTACGAGCAGTACTTC	CASINQESYEQYF
-	TRBJ2-5	few	TRBV25-1	TGTGCCAGCAGTGAATGGGGAGAGACCCAGTACTTC	CASSEWGETQYF
-	TRBJ2-1	-	TRBV27	TGTGCCAGCAGTTTAGGGGTCCCCCCCTACAATGAGCAGTTCTTC	CASSLGVPPYNEQFF
-	TRBJ1-5	few	TRBV27	TGTGCCAGCAGTTTTGGAGTTGAGCAGCCCCAGCATTTT	CASSFGVEQPQHF
TRBD2	TRBJ2-2	-	TRBV28	TGTGCCAGCAGGTTACGGACTAGCGGGAACACCGGGGAGCTGTTTTTT	CASRLRTSGNTGELFF
-	TRBJ2-7	-	TRBV7-9	TGTGCCAGCAGCCAAATTAGCTACGAGCAGTACTTC	CASSQISYEQYF
-	TRBJ1-2	-	TRBV5-1	TGCGCCAGCAGCACCGGACAGCCTGCTAGCTATGGCTACACCTTC	CASSTGQPASYGYTF
-	TRBJ2-7	-	TRBV6-4	TGTGCCAGCAGTGAGGGCAGGTTCTACTACGAGCAGTACTTC	CASSEGRFYYEQYF
-	TRBJ1-2	-	TRBV30	TGTGCCTGGTCTTTGGGAAATGACTATGGCTACACCTTC	CAWSLGNDYGYTF
-	TRBJ2-2	-	TRBV9	TGTGCCAGCAGCGTGTCTTCGGGGGAGCTGTTTTTT	CASSVSSGELFF
-	TRBJ2-1	-	TRBV10-3	TGTGCCATCAGTTCCCTCGGCGGTACGTTATACAATGAGCAGTTCTTC	CAISSLGGTLYNEQFF
TRBD1	TRBJ1-2	-	TRBV2	TGTGCCAGCAGGCCCCCGGGACAGAACTATGGCTACACCTTC	CASRPPGQNYGYTF
-	TRBJ2-1	-	TRBV11-2	TGTGCCAGCAGCTCTGGGAATGAGCAGTTCTTC	CASSSGNEQFF
TRBD2	TRBJ2-1	-	TRBV29-1	TGCAGCGTTGAAGGGACTAGCGGGAGGAACAATGAGCAGTTCTTC	CSVEGTSGRNNEQFF
TRBD1	TRBJ1-5	-	TRBV6-5	TGTGCCAGCAGACAGGACAGGGGGTACAATCAGCCCCAGCATTTT	CASRQDRGYNQPQHF
TRBD1	TRBJ2-5	-	TRBV5-6	TGTGCCAGCAGCCAAGGGACAGTGAAATTAGAAGAGACCCAGTACTTC	CASSQGTVKLEETQYF
TRBD2	TRBJ2-7	-	TRBV12-5	TGTGCTAGTGGTTTGACTTACGGGAGGGACGAGCAGTACTTC	CASGLTYGRDEQYF
TRBD2	TRBJ2-3	once	TRBV7-8	TGTGCCAGTACGCGGGACCTTAGGCTAGCGGGAGTTAGTACAGATACGCAGTATTTT	CASTRDLRLAGVSTDTQYF
-	TRBJ2-7	-	TRBV2	TGTGCCAGCCAGGGGACAGGGGGTAGCGGGAGGAGCTCCTACGAGCAGTACTTC	CASQGTGGSGRSSYEQYF
-	TRBJ1-3	-	TRBV15	TGTGCCACCAGCAGAGAATGGGCAGGGAACACCATATATTTT	CATSREWAGNTIYF
-	TRBJ1-1	-	TRBV6-4	TGTGCCAGCAGACCTCATAATAAGAACACTGAAGCTTTCTTT	CASRPHNKNTEAFF
-	TRBJ1-5	-	TRBV19	TGTGCCAGTAGTTATGGGCTATATAGCAATCAGCCCCAGCATTTT	CASSYGLYSNQPQHF
-	TRBJ2-7	-	TRBV5-1	TGCGCCAGCAGTCTTCCACAGGGGGCCGGGACTAGCGACTACGAGCAGTACTTC	CASSLPQGAGTSDYEQYF
-	TRBJ1-2	few	TRBV18	TGTGCCAGCACGTGGGACGGCCCCTCTACTGTCTATGGCTACACCTTC	CASTWDGPSTVYGYTF
-	TRBJ2-2	-	TRBV6-1	TGTGCCAGCAGTGAAACCGTATCTCGCGGGGAGCTGTTTTTT	CASSETVSRGELFF
TRBD1	TRBJ1-1	-	TRBV6-1	TGTGCCAGCAGTGAAAGACAGGGGTTGTCTGAAGCTTTCTTT	CASSERQGLSEAFF
TRBD2	TRBJ2-3	once	TRBV7-3	TGTGCCAGCAGCACGGGGACTAGCGGGATAGATACGCAGTATTTT	CASSTGTSGIDTQYF
-	TRBJ1-2	few	TRBV10-2	TGCGCCAGCAGTGAGTCGTCGGCATCCTATGGCTACACCTTC	CASSESSASYGYTF
-	TRBJ2-2	-	TRBV19	TGTGCCAGTCAACTAAAGATGCGGTCGAACACCGGGGAGCTGTTTTTT	CASQLKMRSNTGELFF